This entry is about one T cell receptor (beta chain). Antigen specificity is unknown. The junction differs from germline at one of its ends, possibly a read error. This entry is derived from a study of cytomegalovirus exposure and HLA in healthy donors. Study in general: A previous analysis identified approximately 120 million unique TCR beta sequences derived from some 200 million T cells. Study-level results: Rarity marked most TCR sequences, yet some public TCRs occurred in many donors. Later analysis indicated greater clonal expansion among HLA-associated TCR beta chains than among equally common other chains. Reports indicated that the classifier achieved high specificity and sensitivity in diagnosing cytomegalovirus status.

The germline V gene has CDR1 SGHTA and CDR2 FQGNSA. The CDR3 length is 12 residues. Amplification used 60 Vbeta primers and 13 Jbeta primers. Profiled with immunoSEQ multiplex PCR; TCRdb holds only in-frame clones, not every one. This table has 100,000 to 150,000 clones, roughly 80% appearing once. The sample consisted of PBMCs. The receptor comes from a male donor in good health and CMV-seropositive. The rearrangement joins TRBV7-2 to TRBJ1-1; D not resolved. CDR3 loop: CASSFINTEAFF. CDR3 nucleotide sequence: TGTGCCAGCAGCTTCATCAACACCGAAGCTTTCTTT.